Given below is one T cell receptor (beta chain) in context. This entry comes from a study of blood T cell repertoires in COVID-19. Study context: Sites in the United States, Italy and Spain provided acute and convalescent COVID-19 samples. T cells, B-cell-depleted T cells, or PBMCs supplied cDNA or gDNA.

Original analysis: Reference gene primer amplification in the assay estimated nucleated cell counts. TCRdb keeps only in-frame clones here, not all; method: immunoSEQ multiplex PCR. V, J and clone size are taken as reported in that table, and D and trimming were inferred from the DNA itself. Among tens of thousands of clones listed, 86% were seen once. The sequencing input was peripheral blood. The TCR sequence derives from a man aged 55 to 69 with active or convalescent COVID-19.

The CDR3 nucleotides are TGTGCCAGCAGCCAAAGGGGCCTCTCCTACGAGCAGTACTTC. Protein product: CASSQRGLSYEQYF. The rearrangement joins TRBV14 to TRBJ2-7; D might be TRBD1 (5 bases). Trimming removed 2 bases at V and 0 bases at J, with 8 bases between. The CDR3 is 14 residues long. Germline CDR1 is SGHDN and CDR2 is FVKESK.